This T cell receptor beta chain came from a study of radiation and T cells in renal cell carcinoma. Some clones are missing from TCRdb's copy, which holds only in-frame ones; the method was immunoSEQ multiplex PCR. The repertoire consists of about 95,000 clones, with 75% to 90% occurring once and the leading ten covering around 7.9%. This CDR3 comprises 17 residues. Germline CDR1 reads LGHNA; CDR2 reads YNFKEQ. V trimming: 1 base; J trimming: 5 bases; junction bases outside the gene matches: 11. Time point of the sample: baseline pretreatment blood. The treatment denotes: 15 Gy SBRT to primary tumor, nephrectomy 4 weeks later. Blood was sampled at baseline, 2 weeks and 4 weeks after SBRT.

The source material was blood, sampled from a patient whose treatment included radiotherapy and nephrectomy. The clonotype comes from a man aged 50 or older with renal cell carcinoma. The chain uses TRBV4-2 and TRBJ2-5; 9 nucleotides agree with TRBD2. CDR3 in amino acids: CASSQAGGSGSGETQYF. The DNA for the CDR3 is TGTGCCAGCAGCCAAGCAGGGGGTAGCGGGAGTGGGGAGACCCAGTACTTC.